The 18 T cell receptor beta chains below were found in one sample sequenced in a study of T-cell reconstitution after alpha-beta-depleted transplantation in children. This sample's TCRbeta library carried unique molecular identifier barcodes. TCRdb itself ran the PCR reads through MiXCR, one entry per CDR3 protein. Of about a million distinct CDR3 sequences listed, about 29% are singletons. The sequences come from PBMCs, mostly from graft donor cells, collected 360 days after TCRalphabeta/CD19-depleted stem cell transplant. These receptors originate from a boy in the first two years of life who had a stem cell transplant for SCID, so the T cells may come from the graft donor.

This rearrangement joins TRBV27 to TRBJ2-1; D is ambiguous. There are 13 residues in the CDR3. Trimming took off 5 bases at V and 2 bases at J, with 7 bases between the two ends. CDR1 is MNHEY, CDR2 SMNVEV, per germline (reference sequence). Here the CDR3 DNA reads TGTGCCAGCAGTCCGGTAACCTACAATGAGCAGTTCTTC. Its translation: CASSPVTYNEQFF.

This clonotype was counted a single time. The rearrangement uses TRBV4-2 and TRBJ2-1, with TRBD1 identical over 8 bases. The CDR3 has 14 amino acids. V lost 3 bases, J lost 6 bases, and 4 bases stayed unmatched. Germline V gene data show CDR1 as LGHNA and CDR2 as YNFKEQ. In nucleotides, the CDR3 is TGTGCCAGCAGCCATTGGACAGGGCCCAATGAGCAGTTCTTC. This sequence encodes CASSHWTGPNEQFF.

The CDR3 loop is CSAGGMQETQYF. The DNA of the CDR3 is TGCAGTGCAGGCGGGATGCAAGAGACCCAGTACTTC. This chain uses TRBV20-1 with TRBJ2-5; perhaps TRBD2 as D (6 bases). The CDR3 totals 12 residues. The V and J ends lost 6 bases and 2 bases respectively, with 10 bases between them. Germline CDR1 DFQATT, CDR2 SNEGSKA (reference sequence).

This clonotype showed up just a few times. The chain links TRBV4-1 to TRBJ2-1; 10 nucleotides agree with TRBD1. CDR1 is MGHRA, CDR2 YSYEKL, per germline. The J segment lost 6 bases and the V segment lost 4 bases, leaving 6 bases of the junction unmatched. The CDR3 extends over 15 amino acids. CDR3 DNA sequence: TGCGCCAGCAGCCGGGGACAGGGGCCCATCAATGAGCAGTTCTTC. Translated, it gives CASSRGQGPINEQFF.

The chain carries TRBV7-2 and TRBJ2-7, with no clear D. The CDR3 length is 14 residues. Trimming pared 1 base from V and 6 bases from J, leaving 13 bases between. The germline gives CDR1 SGHTA, CDR2 FQGNSA. CDR3 DNA sequence: TGTGCCAGCAGCTTAGATTGGGGTATCAGCGAGCAGTACTTC. This encodes CASSLDWGISEQYF.

The chain links TRBV4-1 to TRBJ2-5, with D possibly being TRBD1 (6 bases). V lost 3 bases, J lost 3 bases, and 17 bases lay in between. Germline V lookup: CDR1 MGHRA, CDR2 YSYEKL. The CDR3 extends over 16 amino acids. CDR3 sequence: CASSQKQDSLKETQYF. The CDR3 DNA follows: TGCGCCAGCAGCCAGAAACAGGACAGCTTAAAAGAGACCCAGTACTTC.

This clonotype was detected ten times or more. The CDR3 is CASSPLAGVQETQYF. The CDR3 DNA is TGTGCCAGCAGTCCCCTAGCGGGGGTCCAAGAGACCCAGTACTTC. The V gene is TRBV27, the J gene TRBJ2-5, with 10 bases matching TRBD2. Trimming took 5 bases from V and 1 from J; bases not matched to a gene: 4. The CDR3 contains 15 residues. Looked up from germline, CDR1 is MNHEY and CDR2 is SMNVEV (reference sequence).

This clonotype was seen once. A much larger clone lies a single base off, so this may be a read error. The chain uses TRBV7-2 and TRBJ2-3; possibly TRBD1 for D (6 bases). This CDR3 comprises 17 residues. In germline, CDR1 is SGHTA, CDR2 FQGNSA. Trimming shortened V by 0 bases and J by 5 bases, and 18 bases separated the two germline ends. The CDR3 is CASSLARSRGYGDTQYF. The DNA of the CDR3 is TGTGCCAGCAGCTTAGCGAGGAGCAGGGGTTATGGAGATACGCAGTATTTT.

The gene calls are TRBV28 and TRBJ2-7; TRBD2 matches at 8 bases. This CDR3 has 17 amino acids. CDR1 MDHEN and CDR2 SYDVKM come from the germline V gene. The J segment lost 1 base and the V segment lost 5 bases, leaving 13 bases of the junction unmatched. The CDR3 reads CASSPRGQRGPSYEQYF. The CDR3 bases are TGTGCCAGCAGTCCCCGAGGCCAGCGGGGGCCTTCCTACGAGCAGTACTTC.

This chain links TRBV29-1 with TRBJ2-1; 14 bases align to TRBD2. The CDR3 is 13 amino acids. V gave up 7 bases and J gave up 8 bases; unmatched junction bases: 4. In germline, CDR1 is SQVTM, CDR2 ANQGSEA. The CDR3 bases are TGCAGCGCTAGACTAGCGGGGGGGTATGAGCAGTTCTTC. Its protein is CSARLAGGYEQFF.

A few counts support this clonotype. The V call is TRBV20-1, the J call TRBJ2-7; D might be TRBD2 (7 bases). V gave up 3 bases and J gave up 0 bases, with 12 bases separating them. CDR3 length: 14 amino acids. Germline values: CDR1 DFQATT, CDR2 SNEGSKA (reference sequence). The CDR3 region is CSASSGGLSYEQYF. In nucleotides, the CDR3 is TGCAGTGCTAGTTCCGGGGGGCTCTCCTACGAGCAGTACTTC.

In its sample, this clonotype was seen a few times. This chain connects TRBV12-3 or TRBV12-4 to TRBJ2-1; D possibly corresponds to TRBD1 (5 bases). V lost 4 bases and J lost 12, with 13 bases in between. CDR3 size: 12 residues. The CDR3 is CASSSSAQGQFF. The CDR3, as DNA: TGTGCCAGCAGTTCATCCGCCCAGGGGCAGTTCTTC.

This clonotype was found a few times. This chain links TRBV12-3 or TRBV12-4 with TRBJ2-1; weak D call: TRBD2 (5 bases). V lost 5 bases, J lost 10 bases, and 18 bases lay in between. The CDR3 spans 14 residues. The CDR3 here is CASSGRTLKTEQFF. Written as DNA, the CDR3 is TGTGCCAGCAGTGGAAGGACTCTCAAAACCGAGCAGTTCTTC.

The V and J genes are TRBV6-1 and TRBJ1-5; 7 bases agree with TRBD1. CDR1 and CDR2 from the germline V gene are MNHNS and SASEGT. V was clipped by 6 bases and J by 5 bases; unmatched bases: 13. This CDR3 has 16 amino acids. CDR3 residues: CASRGLGTAKYQPQHF. In nucleotides, the CDR3 is TGTGCCAGCAGAGGGCTTGGGACAGCAAAGTATCAGCCCCAGCATTTT.

The sample holds a few counts of this clonotype. This rearrangement joins TRBV7-3 to TRBJ2-5, with TRBD1 as a possible D gene (6 bases). V lost 1 base, J lost 3 bases, and 15 bases lay in between. The CDR3 totals 16 residues. Germline V gene lookup returns CDR1 SGHTA and CDR2 FQGTGA. DNA of the CDR3: TGTGCCAGCAGCTTAAGGGGGCCAGAGCCTGAAGAGACCCAGTACTTC. It specifies CASSLRGPEPEETQYF. Looking up the rest from reference TRBV7-3 and TRBJ2-5 gives the full variable domain: GAGVSQTPSNKVTEKGKYVELRCDPISGHTALYWYRQSLGQGPEFLIYFQGTGAADDSGLPNDRFFAVRPEGSVSTLKIQRTERGDSAVYLCASSLRGPEPEETQYFGPGTRLLVL.

This chain joins TRBV24-1 and TRBJ2-3; 7 nucleotides match TRBD1. The length of the CDR3 is 17 residues. Looked up from germline, CDR1 is KGHDR and CDR2 is SFDVKD. Trimming at V came to 3 bases and at J to 4 bases, leaving 12 bases not matched to a gene. The CDR3 DNA reads TGTGCCACCAGTGATCCCTCTAGGGGGCGTGGGCCAGATACGCAGTATTTT. This translates into CATSDPSRGRGPDTQYF.

The genes are TRBV5-1 and TRBJ2-3; D ambiguous. The germline V gene encodes CDR1 SGHRS and CDR2 YFSETQ. The V end was cut by 2 bases, the J end by 2 bases, with 12 bases between. The CDR3 length is 15 residues. CDR3 loop: CASSFVVLHTDTQYF. Written as DNA, the CDR3 is TGCGCCAGCAGCTTTGTCGTCCTCCACACAGATACGCAGTATTTT. The whole variable domain, filled in from reference TRBV5-1 and TRBJ2-3, reads KAGVTQTPRYLIKTRGQQVTLSCSPISGHRSVSWYQQTPGQGLQFLFEYFSETQRNKGNFPGRFSGRQFSNSRSEMNVSTLELGDSALYLCASSFVVLHTDTQYFGPGTRLTVL.

V gene TRBV3-1 combines with J gene TRBJ2-7; D uncertain. Germline V gene lookup returns CDR1 LGHDT and CDR2 YNNKEL (reference sequence). Trimming removed 1 base from V and 6 bases from J, with 13 bases in between. The length of the CDR3 is 14 residues. The DNA for the CDR3 is TGTGCCAGCAGCCAAGTTCCAGGCAACGGCGAGCAGTACTTC. It codes for CASSQVPGNGEQYF.